The entry that follows covers one TCR beta chain sequence. Its matching antigen is unknown. This entry is derived from a study of beta chain features in type 1 diabetes. CDR1 is SGHNT and CDR2 is YENEEA in the germline V gene. Trimming removed 7 bases at V and 1 base at J, with 11 bases between. The length of the CDR3 is 14 residues. Study-wide findings and caveats: All four CD4+ subsets from Type 1 diabetes patients carried moderately but significantly shorter TCRB CDR3s.

Reverse transcribing all isolated RNA meant expressed TCRB transcripts were sequenced. Using immunoSEQ multiplex PCR, the repertoire was profiled, and TCRdb retains in-frame clones only, with some absent. The table includes 200,000 to 250,000 clones, about 15% detected once. The sequence was collected from a young man with type 1 diabetes. V usage is TRBV11-3 and J usage is TRBJ2-1; TRBD2 is a possible D gene (6 bases). Sample: naive CD4+ T cells from blood. The DNA for the CDR3 is TGTGCCAGCACCCGGGGGTCGTCCTACAATGAGCAGTTCTTC. Translating gives CASTRGSSYNEQFF. Together with reference TRBV11-3 and TRBJ2-1, the CDR3 gives the full variable domain: EAGVVQSPRYKIIEKKQPVAFWCNPISGHNTLYWYLQNLGQGPELLIRYENEEAVDDSQLPKDRFSAERLKGVDSTLKIQPAELGDSAVYLCASTRGSSYNEQFFGPGTRLTVL.